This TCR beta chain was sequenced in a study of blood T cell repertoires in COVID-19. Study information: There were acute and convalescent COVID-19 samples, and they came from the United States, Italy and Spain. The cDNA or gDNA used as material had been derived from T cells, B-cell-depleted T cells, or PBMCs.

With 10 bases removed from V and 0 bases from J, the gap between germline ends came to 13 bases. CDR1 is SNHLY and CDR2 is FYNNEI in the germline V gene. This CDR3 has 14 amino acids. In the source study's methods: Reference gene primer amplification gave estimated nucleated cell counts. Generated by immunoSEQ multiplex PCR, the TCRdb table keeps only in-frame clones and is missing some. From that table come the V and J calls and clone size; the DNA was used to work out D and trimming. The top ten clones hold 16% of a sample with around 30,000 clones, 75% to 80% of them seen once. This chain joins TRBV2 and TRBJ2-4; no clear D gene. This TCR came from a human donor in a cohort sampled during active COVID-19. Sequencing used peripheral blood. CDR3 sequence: CATAESLAKNIQYF. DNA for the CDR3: TGTGCCACCGCCGAAAGCTTAGCCAAAAACATTCAGTACTTC.